A selection of T cell receptor beta chains follows, all from one sample in a study of identical twins. TCRdb redid the calling of the 5' RACE reads with MiXCR, one entry per CDR3 protein. Of 1,800,000 or so distinct CDR3 sequences in the sample, less than 35% were seen once. Sequencing used cord blood. Receptor source: a newborn girl in good health. The CDR3 runs from the conserved cysteine through the conserved F or W. The D gene is left open where the match is weak. Clone sizes are given selectively: once, few, many, or a class where the clone is expanded.

TRBJ1-4,TRBV10-3,NA,TRBD1,CATREGAGRNEKLFF,TGTGCCACCCGTGAGGGGGCCGGACGTAATGAAAAACTGTTTTTT
TRBJ2-3,TRBV6-6,NA,NA,CASSYPLGGPSTDTQYF,TGTGCCAGCAGTTACCCCCTTGGGGGGCCCAGCACAGATACGCAGTATTTT
TRBJ1-2,TRBV10-3,NA,TRBD1,CAIGQGHGYTF,TGTGCCATCGGACAGGGACATGGCTACACCTTC
TRBJ2-5,TRBV10-3,many,TRBD1,CAISDMDRTETQYF,TGTGCCATCAGTGACATGGACAGGACAGAGACCCAGTACTTC
TRBJ1-2,TRBV6-5,few,NA,CASSSPSLGTYGYTF,TGTGCCAGCAGTTCCCCATCACTCGGGACTTATGGCTACACCTTC
TRBJ1-2,TRBV7-9,few,NA,CASSLVGEGPTYGYTF,TGTGCCAGCAGCTTAGTAGGGGAGGGGCCCACCTATGGCTACACCTTC
TRBJ2-5,TRBV2,NA,TRBD1,CASREGAHEQYF,TGTGCCAGCAGAGAGGGGGCTCATGAGCAGTACTTC
TRBJ2-7,TRBV2,NA,TRBD2,CASSVAGGYNEQYF,TGTGCCAGCAGTGTAGCGGGGGGGTACAATGAGCAGTACTTC
TRBJ2-7,TRBV27,few,TRBD1,CASSKDRAPYEQYF,TGTGCCAGCAGTAAGGACAGGGCCCCTTACGAGCAGTACTTC
TRBJ2-2,TRBV9,few,NA,CASSVGQGTGELFF,TGTGCCAGCAGTGTAGGCCAGGGGACCGGGGAGCTGTTTTTT
TRBJ2-3,TRBV7-9,few,TRBD2,CASSFREGSTDTQYF,TGTGCCAGCAGCTTCCGGGAGGGTAGCACAGATACGCAGTATTTT
TRBJ2-7,TRBV29-1,few,TRBD2,CSVELFTSGSRSEQYF,TGCAGCGTTGAGCTATTTACTAGCGGGAGTAGGAGCGAGCAGTACTTC
TRBJ2-7,TRBV11-2,NA,NA,CASSLGLHYEQYF,TGTGCCAGCAGCTTAGGACTCCATTACGAGCAGTACTTC
TRBJ2-7,TRBV6-2/TRBV6-3,few,NA,CASSRRDPRIYEQYF,TGTGCCAGCAGTCGCCGGGACCCACGAATCTACGAGCAGTACTTC
TRBJ2-1,TRBV20-1,few,NA,CSAKAGSSSYNEQFF,TGCAGTGCAAAAGCGGGCTCAAGCTCCTACAATGAGCAGTTCTTC
TRBJ2-1,TRBV4-1,NA,TRBD1,CASSQGTGGFHNERFF,TGCGCCAGCAGCCAAGGGACAGGGGGGTTTCACAATGAGCGGTTCTTC
TRBJ2-3,TRBV7-2,many,NA,CASNLFQVRRNTQYF,TGTGCCAGCAACCTGTTCCAGGTTCGGCGAAATACGCAGTATTTT
TRBJ1-5,TRBV28,NA,TRBD1,CASRPGTGGVSNQPQHF,TGTGCCAGCAGGCCCGGGACAGGGGGCGTGAGCAATCAGCCCCAGCATTTT
TRBJ1-2,TRBV7-9,few,NA,CASSLQEGYGYTF,TGTGCCAGCAGCTTACAGGAGGGCTATGGCTACACCTTC
TRBJ1-1,TRBV12-3/TRBV12-4,few,NA,CASRPRDGGTEAFF,TGTGCCAGCAGACCGCGGGACGGAGGCACTGAAGCTTTCTTT
TRBJ2-3,TRBV6-5,NA,NA,CASNCAGAPGRGTDTQYF,TGTGCCAGCAATTGCGCGGGGGCACCCGGACGGGGCACAGATACGCAGTATTTT
TRBJ2-3,TRBV10-3,many,NA,CAIKPEGPTDTQYF,TGTGCCATCAAACCCGAGGGCCCCACAGATACGCAGTATTTT
TRBJ2-7,TRBV7-6,few,NA,CASSLGVGQYEQYF,TGTGCCAGCAGCTTAGGAGTAGGACAGTACGAGCAGTACTTC
TRBJ2-7,TRBV20-1,NA,NA,CSARGVGQAYEQYF,TGCAGTGCTAGAGGAGTCGGTCAGGCCTACGAGCAGTACTTC
TRBJ1-2,TRBV12-3/TRBV12-4,few,TRBD1,CASRFNRGNYGYTF,TGTGCCAGCAGATTTAACAGGGGCAACTATGGCTACACCTTC
TRBJ2-4,TRBV20-1,NA,TRBD2,CSAQQLAGGGNIQYF,TGCAGTGCTCAACAACTAGCGGGAGGGGGAAACATTCAGTACTTC
TRBJ1-1,TRBV24-1,NA,NA,CATSDSRAGEAFF,TGTGCCACCAGTGATTCCAGGGCGGGTGAAGCTTTCTTT
TRBJ2-3,TRBV6-1,NA,TRBD1,CASSETDRGASTDTQYF,TGTGCCAGCAGTGAAACGGACAGGGGGGCTAGCACAGATACGCAGTATTTT
TRBJ2-7,TRBV28,many,NA,CASSLRREDEQYF,TGTGCCAGCAGTTTACGCAGGGAGGACGAGCAGTACTTC
TRBJ2-7,TRBV3-1,few,NA,CASSQELQTAYEQYF,TGTGCCAGCAGCCAAGAATTGCAGACGGCCTACGAGCAGTACTTC
TRBJ2-7,TRBV20-1,few,TRBD2,CSARDPQREHEQYF,TGCAGTGCTAGAGATCCCCAGCGGGAACACGAGCAGTACTTC
TRBJ2-7,TRBV20-1,NA,NA,CSARDLLDEQYF,TGCAGTGCTAGAGACCTTCTGGACGAGCAGTACTTC
TRBJ2-3,TRBV5-1,NA,TRBD1,CASSSGQGVTDTQYF,TGCGCCAGCAGCTCCGGACAGGGCGTCACAGATACGCAGTATTTT